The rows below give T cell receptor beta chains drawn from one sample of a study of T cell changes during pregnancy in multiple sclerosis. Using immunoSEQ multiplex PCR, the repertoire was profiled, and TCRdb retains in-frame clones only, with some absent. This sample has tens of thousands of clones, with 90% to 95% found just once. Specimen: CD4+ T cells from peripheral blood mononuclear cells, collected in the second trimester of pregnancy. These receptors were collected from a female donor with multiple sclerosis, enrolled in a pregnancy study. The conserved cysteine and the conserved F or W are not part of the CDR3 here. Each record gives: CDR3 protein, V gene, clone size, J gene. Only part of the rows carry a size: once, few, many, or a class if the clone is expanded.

CDR3: ASSPEGGWSPEQY; V: TRBV27; size: NA; J: TRBJ2-7
CDR3: ATSREDGGIQAAKNIQY; V: TRBV15; size: NA; J: TRBJ2-4
CDR3: AWSRQGSFSPLH; V: TRBV30; size: NA; J: TRBJ1-6
CDR3: ASSDPGMANTGELF; V: TRBV5-4; size: NA; J: TRBJ2-2
CDR3: ASSLRGDREQPQH; V: TRBV5-1; size: NA; J: TRBJ1-5
CDR3: ASSDRGRTGELF; V: TRBV6-5; size: NA; J: TRBJ2-2
CDR3: ASSNSRSSYNEQF; V: TRBV19; size: once; J: TRBJ2-1
CDR3: ASQAVGGPGYEQF; V: TRBV28; size: once; J: TRBJ2-1
CDR3: ASSLATQY; V: TRBV7-9; size: once; J: TRBJ2-5
CDR3: ASSLGLANYGYT; V: TRBV7-9; size: once; J: TRBJ1-2
CDR3: ASSLGGGLNTEAF; V: TRBV5-1; size: NA; J: TRBJ1-1
CDR3: ASSYAKTGARELF; V: TRBV28; size: NA; J: TRBJ2-2
CDR3: AASRELNTEAF; V: TRBV9; size: NA; J: TRBJ1-1
CDR3: ASSLRGGRTGGSNEQF; V: TRBV7-3; size: NA; J: TRBJ2-1
CDR3: ASSLAGGGLKTQY; V: TRBV5-4; size: NA; J: TRBJ2-5
CDR3: ASSQGQGLDIQY; V: TRBV4-1; size: NA; J: TRBJ2-4
CDR3: ASSLVDRATDTQY; V: TRBV5-1; size: NA; J: TRBJ2-3
CDR3: ASSFRLAGSTDTQY; V: TRBV7-2; size: NA; J: TRBJ2-3
CDR3: ASNPGRRSTDTQY; V: TRBV19; size: NA; J: TRBJ2-3
CDR3: ASSDHIAGYT; V: TRBV6-1; size: NA; J: TRBJ1-2
CDR3: ASAPGRWGVYGYT; V: TRBV6-5; size: NA; J: TRBJ1-2
CDR3: ASSLDSAASPLH; V: TRBV18; size: few; J: TRBJ1-6
CDR3: ATIDDRYYGYT; V: TRBV6-1; size: NA; J: TRBJ1-2
CDR3: ASSLGQGWTYNEQF; V: TRBV5-1; size: NA; J: TRBJ2-1
CDR3: SVAAREGLQDKAF; V: TRBV29-1; size: NA; J: TRBJ1-1
CDR3: ASSVMGASGNTIY; V: TRBV9; size: NA; J: TRBJ1-3
CDR3: AWSRTSHEQY; V: TRBV30; size: NA; J: TRBJ2-7
CDR3: ASSLTGGPADTQY; V: TRBV6-5; size: NA; J: TRBJ2-3
CDR3: ASSIGSGTGGYEQY; V: TRBV19; size: NA; J: NA
CDR3: AWSGQVNTEAF; V: TRBV30; size: NA; J: TRBJ1-1
CDR3: ASSLVAGLGELF; V: TRBV5-1; size: NA; J: TRBJ2-2
CDR3: ASSIVRGGSYEQY; V: TRBV28; size: NA; J: TRBJ2-7
CDR3: ASSVQGINQPQH; V: TRBV2; size: NA; J: TRBJ1-5
CDR3: ASSLGHLPYEQY; V: TRBV5-4; size: NA; J: TRBJ2-7
CDR3: ASSIPQGALGNQPQH; V: TRBV19; size: NA; J: TRBJ1-5
CDR3: SVEADSSYEQY; V: TRBV29-1; size: NA; J: TRBJ2-7
CDR3: ASSLNRALSMEQY; V: TRBV18; size: NA; J: TRBJ2-7
CDR3: ASTINLGTPLGNSPLH; V: TRBV5-6; size: few; J: TRBJ1-6
CDR3: ASSPRDSHTSSLRNTIY; V: TRBV18; size: NA; J: TRBJ1-3
CDR3: ASSPRGGGDTGELF; V: TRBV7-8; size: NA; J: TRBJ2-2
CDR3: ASSPPRGNTIY; V: TRBV9; size: NA; J: TRBJ1-3
CDR3: ASSDIGGADNSPLH; V: TRBV2; size: NA; J: TRBJ1-6
CDR3: ASSPLTGGAGTEAF; V: TRBV5-6; size: few; J: TRBJ1-1
CDR3: ASSSDRGVNEQF; V: TRBV7-3; size: NA; J: TRBJ2-1
CDR3: ASNKLDSNYGYT; V: TRBV19; size: NA; J: TRBJ1-2
CDR3: ASSQETGHTEAF; V: TRBV4-1; size: NA; J: TRBJ1-1
CDR3: ASSEDVWSSGNTIY; V: TRBV10-2; size: NA; J: TRBJ1-3
CDR3: ASSLSAAGGGYEQY; V: TRBV7-3; size: NA; J: TRBJ2-7
CDR3: ASKESNYGYT; V: TRBV2; size: NA; J: TRBJ1-2
CDR3: ASSAERTSYEQY; V: TRBV2; size: NA; J: TRBJ2-7